This T cell receptor (beta chain) was sequenced for a study of T cells in Graves' hyperthyroidism and ophthalmopathy. This clonotype occurred a few times. It was RNA transcripts that yielded the amplified TCR beta CDR3 regions. The study used the HTBI primer set for a first-round RT-PCR of the TCR CDR3. In TCRdb, the multiplex PCR reads were re-called with MiXCR into one record per CDR3 protein. Seen here are 560,000 or so distinct CDR3 sequences, nearly 20% observed once, and the top ten hold approximately 50%. Diagnostic assessment was based on clinical symptoms, serum thyroxine and TRAb, thyroid ultrasound and orbital computed tomography. The CDR3 is 19 residues long. Germline-derived CDR1 and CDR2 are LNHNV and YYDKDF (reference sequence). Trimming took 1 base from V and 5 from J; bases not matched to a gene: 11.

Sequencing used blood. This TCR derives from a man in his forties with Graves' ophthalmopathy. The chain has TRBV15 and TRBJ2-2; 12 bases agree with TRBD2. The CDR3: CATSRVGLAGGPWTGELFF. In DNA, the CDR3 is TGTGCCACCAGCAGAGTAGGTCTAGCGGGAGGGCCATGGACCGGGGAGCTGTTTTTT.